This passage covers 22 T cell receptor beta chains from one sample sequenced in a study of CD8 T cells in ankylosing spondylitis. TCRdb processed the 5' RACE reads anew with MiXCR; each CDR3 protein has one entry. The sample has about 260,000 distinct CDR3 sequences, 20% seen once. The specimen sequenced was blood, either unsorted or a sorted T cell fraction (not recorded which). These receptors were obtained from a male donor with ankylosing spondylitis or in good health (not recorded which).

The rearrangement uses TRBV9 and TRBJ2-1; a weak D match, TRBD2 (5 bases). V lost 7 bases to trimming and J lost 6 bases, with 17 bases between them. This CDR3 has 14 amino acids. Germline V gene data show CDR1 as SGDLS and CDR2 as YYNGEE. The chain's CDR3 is CASSGSHQFNEQFF. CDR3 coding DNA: TGTGCCAGCTCGGGGAGCCACCAATTCAATGAGCAGTTCTTC.

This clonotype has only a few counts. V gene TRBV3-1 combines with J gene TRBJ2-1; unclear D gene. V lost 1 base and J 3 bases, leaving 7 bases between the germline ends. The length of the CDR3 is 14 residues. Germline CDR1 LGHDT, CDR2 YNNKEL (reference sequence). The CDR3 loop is CASSQGNLYNEQFF. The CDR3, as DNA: TGTGCCAGCAGCCAAGGTAACCTCTACAATGAGCAGTTCTTC.

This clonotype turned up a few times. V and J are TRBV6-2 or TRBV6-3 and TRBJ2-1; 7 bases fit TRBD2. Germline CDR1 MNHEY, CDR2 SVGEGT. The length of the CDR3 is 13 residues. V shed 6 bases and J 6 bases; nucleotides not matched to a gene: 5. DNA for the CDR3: TGTGCCAGCAGACTAGCGTCGGTCAATGAGCAGTTCTTC. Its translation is CASRLASVNEQFF.

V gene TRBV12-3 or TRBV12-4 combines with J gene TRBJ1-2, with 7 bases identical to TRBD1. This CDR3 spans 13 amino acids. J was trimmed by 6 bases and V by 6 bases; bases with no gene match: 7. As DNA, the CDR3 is TGTGCCAGCAGGCGACAGGGATGGGATGGCTACACCTTC. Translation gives CASRRQGWDGYTF.

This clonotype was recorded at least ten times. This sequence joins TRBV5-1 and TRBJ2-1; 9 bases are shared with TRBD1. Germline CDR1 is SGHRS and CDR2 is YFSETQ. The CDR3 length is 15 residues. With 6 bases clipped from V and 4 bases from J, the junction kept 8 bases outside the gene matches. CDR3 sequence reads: CASNQQGARYNEQFF. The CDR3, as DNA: TGCGCCAGCAACCAACAGGGGGCGAGATACAATGAGCAGTTCTTC.

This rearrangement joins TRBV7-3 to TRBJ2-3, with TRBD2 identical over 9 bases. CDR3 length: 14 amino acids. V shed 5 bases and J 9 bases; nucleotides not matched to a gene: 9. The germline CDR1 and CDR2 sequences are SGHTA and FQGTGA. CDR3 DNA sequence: TGTGCCAGCAGCCTGGAGGGTAGCGGGGGAACGCAGTATTTT. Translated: CASSLEGSGGTQYF. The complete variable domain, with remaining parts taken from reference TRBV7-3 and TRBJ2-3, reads GAGVSQTPSNKVTEKGKYVELRCDPISGHTALYWYRQSLGQGPEFLIYFQGTGAADDSGLPNDRFFAVRPEGSVSTLKIQRTERGDSAVYLCASSLEGSGGTQYFGPGTRLTVL.

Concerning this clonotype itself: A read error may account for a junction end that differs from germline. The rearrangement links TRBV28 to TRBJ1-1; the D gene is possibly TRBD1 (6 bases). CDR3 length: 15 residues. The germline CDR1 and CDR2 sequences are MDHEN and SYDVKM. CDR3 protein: CVSSLSGTPNTEAFF. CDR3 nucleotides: TGTGTCAGCAGTTTATCCGGGACACCTAACACTGAAGCTTTCTTT.

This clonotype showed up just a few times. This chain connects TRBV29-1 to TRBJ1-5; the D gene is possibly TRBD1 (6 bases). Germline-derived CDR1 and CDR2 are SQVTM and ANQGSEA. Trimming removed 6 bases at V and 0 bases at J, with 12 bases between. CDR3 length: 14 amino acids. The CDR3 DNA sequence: TGCAGCGTAAGGGGGGGGGATAGCAATCAGCCCCAGCATTTT. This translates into CSVRGGDSNQPQHF.

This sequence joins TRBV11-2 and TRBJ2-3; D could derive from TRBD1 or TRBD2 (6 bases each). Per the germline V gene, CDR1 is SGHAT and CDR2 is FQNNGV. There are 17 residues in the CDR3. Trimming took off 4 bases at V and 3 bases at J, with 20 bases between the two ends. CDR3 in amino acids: CASSSNSPGASTDTQYF. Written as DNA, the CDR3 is TGTGCCAGCAGCTCTAATAGCCCGGGGGCGAGTACAGATACGCAGTATTTT.

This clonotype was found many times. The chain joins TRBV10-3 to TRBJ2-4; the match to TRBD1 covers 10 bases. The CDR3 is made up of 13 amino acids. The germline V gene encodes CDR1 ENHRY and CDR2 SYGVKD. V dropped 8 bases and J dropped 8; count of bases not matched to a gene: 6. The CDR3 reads CAIGDRGADIQYF. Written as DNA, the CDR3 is TGTGCCATCGGGGACAGGGGTGCAGACATTCAGTACTTC.

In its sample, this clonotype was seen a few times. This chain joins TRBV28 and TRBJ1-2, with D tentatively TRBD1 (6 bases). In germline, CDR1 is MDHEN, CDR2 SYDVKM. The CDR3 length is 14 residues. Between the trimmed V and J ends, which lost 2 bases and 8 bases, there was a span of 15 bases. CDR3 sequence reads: CASSLDTGLRGYTF. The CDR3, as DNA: TGTGCCAGCAGTTTAGATACAGGGCTCCGAGGCTACACCTTC.

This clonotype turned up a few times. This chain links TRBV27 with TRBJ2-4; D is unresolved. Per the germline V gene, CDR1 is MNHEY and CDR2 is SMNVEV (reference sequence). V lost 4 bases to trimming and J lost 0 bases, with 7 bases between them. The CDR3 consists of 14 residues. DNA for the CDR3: TGTGCCAGCAGTTCCCTCATAGCCAAAAACATTCAGTACTTC. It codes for CASSSLIAKNIQYF.

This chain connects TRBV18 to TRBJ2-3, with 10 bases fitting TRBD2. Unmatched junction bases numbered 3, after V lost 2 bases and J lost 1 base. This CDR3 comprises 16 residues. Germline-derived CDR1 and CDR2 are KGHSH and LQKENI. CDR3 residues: CASSPFGLAGTDTQYF. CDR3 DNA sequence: TGTGCCAGCTCACCATTCGGACTAGCGGGCACAGATACGCAGTATTTT.

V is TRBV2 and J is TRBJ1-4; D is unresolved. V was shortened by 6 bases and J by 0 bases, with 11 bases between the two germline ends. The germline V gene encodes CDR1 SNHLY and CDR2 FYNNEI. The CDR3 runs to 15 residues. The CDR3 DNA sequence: TGTGCCAGCAGGATCGAAGTTGCAACTAATGAAAAACTGTTTTTT. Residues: CASRIEVATNEKLFF.

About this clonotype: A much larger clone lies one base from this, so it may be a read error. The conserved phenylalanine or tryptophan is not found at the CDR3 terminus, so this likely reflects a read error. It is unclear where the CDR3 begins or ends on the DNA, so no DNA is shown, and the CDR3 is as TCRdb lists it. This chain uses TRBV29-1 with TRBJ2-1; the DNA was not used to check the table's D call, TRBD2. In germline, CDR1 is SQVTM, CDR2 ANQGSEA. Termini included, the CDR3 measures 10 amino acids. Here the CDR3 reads CRVGGESQVI.

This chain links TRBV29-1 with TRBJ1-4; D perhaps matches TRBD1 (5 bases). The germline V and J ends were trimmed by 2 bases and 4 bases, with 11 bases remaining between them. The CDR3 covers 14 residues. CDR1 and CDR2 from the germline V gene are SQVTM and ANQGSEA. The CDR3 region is CSVESTANNEKLFF. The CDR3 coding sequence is TGCAGCGTTGAATCGACAGCTAATAATGAAAAACTGTTTTTT.

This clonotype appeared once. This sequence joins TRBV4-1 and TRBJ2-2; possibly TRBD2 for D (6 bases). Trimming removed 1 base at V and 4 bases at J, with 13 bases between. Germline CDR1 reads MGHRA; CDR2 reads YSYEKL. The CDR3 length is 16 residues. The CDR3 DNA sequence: TGCGCCAGCAGCCAAGCCGGCCTAGCGTCCACCGGGGAGCTGTTTTTT. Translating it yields CASSQAGLASTGELFF.

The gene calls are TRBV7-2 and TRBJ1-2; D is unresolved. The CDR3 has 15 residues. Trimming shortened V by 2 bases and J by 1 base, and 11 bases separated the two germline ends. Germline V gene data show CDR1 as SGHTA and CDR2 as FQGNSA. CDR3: CASSLSRAGNYGYTF. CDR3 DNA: TGTGCCAGCAGCTTAAGTCGGGCGGGTAACTATGGCTACACCTTC.

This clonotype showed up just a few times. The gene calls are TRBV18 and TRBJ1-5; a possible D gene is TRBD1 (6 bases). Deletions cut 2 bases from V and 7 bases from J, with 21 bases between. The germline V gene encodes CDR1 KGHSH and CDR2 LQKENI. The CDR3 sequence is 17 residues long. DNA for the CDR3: TGTGCCAGCTCACCATCAGAAACAGGGCTGGGATCGCAGCCCCAGCATTTT. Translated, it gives CASSPSETGLGSQPQHF.

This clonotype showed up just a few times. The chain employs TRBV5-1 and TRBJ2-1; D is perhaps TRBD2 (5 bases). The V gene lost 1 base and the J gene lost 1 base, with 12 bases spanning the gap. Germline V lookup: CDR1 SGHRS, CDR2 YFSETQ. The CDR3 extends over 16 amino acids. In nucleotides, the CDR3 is TGCGCCAGCAGCTTGTTAGCGACCTCTTCCTACAATGAGCAGTTCTTC. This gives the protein CASSLLATSSYNEQFF. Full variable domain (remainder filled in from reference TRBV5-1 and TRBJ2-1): KAGVTQTPRYLIKTRGQQVTLSCSPISGHRSVSWYQQTPGQGLQFLFEYFSETQRNKGNFPGRFSGRQFSNSRSEMNVSTLELGDSALYLCASSLLATSSYNEQFFGPGTRLTVL.

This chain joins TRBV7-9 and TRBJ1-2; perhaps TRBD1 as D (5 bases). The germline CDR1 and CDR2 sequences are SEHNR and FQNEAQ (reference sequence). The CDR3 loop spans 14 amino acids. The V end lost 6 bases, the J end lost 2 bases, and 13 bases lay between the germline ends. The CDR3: CASRPPTANYGYTF. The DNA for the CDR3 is TGTGCCAGCAGGCCCCCGACAGCAAACTATGGCTACACCTTC. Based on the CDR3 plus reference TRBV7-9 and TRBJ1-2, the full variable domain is DTGVSQNPRHKITKRGQNVTFRCDPISEHNRLYWYRQTLGQGPEFLTYFQNEAQLEKSRLLSDRFSAERPKGSFSTLEIQRTEQGDSAMYLCASRPPTANYGYTFGSGTRLTVV.

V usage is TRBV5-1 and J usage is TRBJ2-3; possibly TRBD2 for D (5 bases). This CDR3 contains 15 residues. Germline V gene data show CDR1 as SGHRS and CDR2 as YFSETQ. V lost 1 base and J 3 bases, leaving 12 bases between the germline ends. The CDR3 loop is CASSLWWETTDTQYF. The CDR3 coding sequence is TGCGCCAGCAGCTTGTGGTGGGAGACGACAGATACGCAGTATTTT.